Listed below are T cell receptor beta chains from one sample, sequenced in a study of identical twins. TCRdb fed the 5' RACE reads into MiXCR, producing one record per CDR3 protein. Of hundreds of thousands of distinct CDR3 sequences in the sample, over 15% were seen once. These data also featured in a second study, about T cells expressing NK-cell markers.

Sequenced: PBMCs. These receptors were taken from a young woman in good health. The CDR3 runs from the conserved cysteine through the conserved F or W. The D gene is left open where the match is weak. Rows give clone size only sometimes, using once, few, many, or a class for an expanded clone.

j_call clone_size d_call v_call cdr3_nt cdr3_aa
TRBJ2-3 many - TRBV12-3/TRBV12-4 TGTGCCACTCGAAGGGGTATTACGCAGTATTTT CATRRGITQYF
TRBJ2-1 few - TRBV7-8 TGTGCCAGCAGCCCATGGCGGGTCGGCTCCTACAATGAGCAGTTCTTC CASSPWRVGSYNEQFF
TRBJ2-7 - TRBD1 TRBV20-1 TGCAGTGCCAGGGATAGTAACAGGGGTTTCGACGAGCAGTACTTC CSARDSNRGFDEQYF
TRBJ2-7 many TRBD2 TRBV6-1 TGTGCCAGCAGCACGGGACTAAAAATCTACGAGCAGTACTTC CASSTGLKIYEQYF
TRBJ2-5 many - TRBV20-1 TGCAGTGCTAGACGGACAGTCCAAGAGACCCAGTACTTC CSARRTVQETQYF
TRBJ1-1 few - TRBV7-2 TGTGCCAGCAGCATAACAGGGAGGGCTGAAGCTTTCTTT CASSITGRAEAFF
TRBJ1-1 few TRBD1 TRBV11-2 TGTGCCAGCAGCTTGACAGGGTTGGTGGCGAACACTGAAGCTTTCTTT CASSLTGLVANTEAFF
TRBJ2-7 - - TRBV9 TGTGCCAGCAGCGAGGGAGAGGGGGGATCCTACGAGCAGTACTTC CASSEGEGGSYEQYF
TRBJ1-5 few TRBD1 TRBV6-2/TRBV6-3 TGTGCCAGCAGTCCGCTAGACAGGGGTTACCAGCCCCAGCATTTT CASSPLDRGYQPQHF
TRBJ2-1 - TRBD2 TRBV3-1 TGTGCCAGCAGCCAAGATCTAACTAGCGGGGCCTACAATGAGCAGTTCTTC CASSQDLTSGAYNEQFF
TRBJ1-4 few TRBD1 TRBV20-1 TGCAGTGCTAGAGGGGACAGGGGGATCGAAAAACTGTTTTTT CSARGDRGIEKLFF
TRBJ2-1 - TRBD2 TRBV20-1 TGCAGTGCGACGACTAGCGGGGGAATTTACAATGAGCAGTTCTTC CSATTSGGIYNEQFF
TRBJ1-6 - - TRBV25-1 TGTGCCAGCAGTGAGAGCGGGGGGTTGGCACCCCTCCACTTT CASSESGGLAPLHF
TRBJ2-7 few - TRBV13 TGTGCCAGCAGCCTTCAGGGGCTCGGGGCCTACGAGCAGTACTTC CASSLQGLGAYEQYF
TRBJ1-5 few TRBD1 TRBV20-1 TGCAGTGCTAGAGTAGCGACAGGGGGTAGCAGTCAGCCCCAGCATTTT CSARVATGGSSQPQHF
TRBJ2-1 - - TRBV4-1 TGCGCCAGCAGCCAAGCTATCCTCAGACGGGACACCGGAGCCAATGAGCAGTTCTTC CASSQAILRRDTGANEQFF
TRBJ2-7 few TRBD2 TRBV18 TGTGCCAGCTCACCAGAAGCCGGGACTAGCGGCGAGCAGTACTTC CASSPEAGTSGEQYF